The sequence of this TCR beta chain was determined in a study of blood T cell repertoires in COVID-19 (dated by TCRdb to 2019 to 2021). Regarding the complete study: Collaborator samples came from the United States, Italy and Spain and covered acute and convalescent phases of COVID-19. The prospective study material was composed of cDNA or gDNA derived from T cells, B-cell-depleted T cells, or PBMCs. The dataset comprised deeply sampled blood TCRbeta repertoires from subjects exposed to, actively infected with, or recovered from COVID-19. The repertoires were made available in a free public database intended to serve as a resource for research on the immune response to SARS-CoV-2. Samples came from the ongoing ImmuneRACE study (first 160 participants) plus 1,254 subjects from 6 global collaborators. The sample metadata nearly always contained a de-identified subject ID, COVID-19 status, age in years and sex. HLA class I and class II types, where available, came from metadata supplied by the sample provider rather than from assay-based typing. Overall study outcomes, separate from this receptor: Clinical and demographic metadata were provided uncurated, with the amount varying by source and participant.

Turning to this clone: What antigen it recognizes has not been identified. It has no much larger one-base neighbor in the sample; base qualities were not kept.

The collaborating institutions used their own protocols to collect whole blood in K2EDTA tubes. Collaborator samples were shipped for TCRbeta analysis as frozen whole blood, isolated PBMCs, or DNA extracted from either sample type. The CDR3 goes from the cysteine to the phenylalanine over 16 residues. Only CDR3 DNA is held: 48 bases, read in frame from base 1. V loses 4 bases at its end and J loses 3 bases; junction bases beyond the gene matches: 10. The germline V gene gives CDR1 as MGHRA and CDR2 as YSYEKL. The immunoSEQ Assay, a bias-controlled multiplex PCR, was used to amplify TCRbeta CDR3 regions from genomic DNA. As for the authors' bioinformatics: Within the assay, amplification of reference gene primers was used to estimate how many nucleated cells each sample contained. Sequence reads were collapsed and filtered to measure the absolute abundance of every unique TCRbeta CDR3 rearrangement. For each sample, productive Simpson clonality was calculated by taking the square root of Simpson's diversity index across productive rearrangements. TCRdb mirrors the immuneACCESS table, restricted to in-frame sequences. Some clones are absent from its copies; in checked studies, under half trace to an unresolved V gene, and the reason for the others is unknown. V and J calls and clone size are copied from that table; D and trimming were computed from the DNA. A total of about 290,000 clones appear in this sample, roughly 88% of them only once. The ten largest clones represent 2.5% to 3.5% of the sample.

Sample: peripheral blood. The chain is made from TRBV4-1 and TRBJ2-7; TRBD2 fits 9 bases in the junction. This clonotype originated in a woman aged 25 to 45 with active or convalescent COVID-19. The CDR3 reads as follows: CASSLTIAGVFYEQYF. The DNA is TGCGCCAGCAGCCTCACTATAGCGGGGGTTTTCTACGAGCAGTACTTC.